This TCR beta chain was profiled in a study of control samples from healthy donors and cancer patients. TCRdb's copy holds only in-frame clones and misses some; the assay was immunoSEQ multiplex PCR. The table has over 150,000 clones, around 94% seen once. V was pared by 5 bases and J by 2 bases, with 9 bases of the junction left unmatched. Germline lookup yields CDR1 MNHNY and CDR2 SVGAGI (reference sequence). CDR3 length: 16 residues. The rearrangement uses TRBV6-6 and TRBJ1-3, with TRBD1 identical over 7 bases. The clonotype originates from a woman aged 18-29 years in good health. The sample was blood. The CDR3 DNA follows: TGTGCCAGCAGTCCCGCATCTGGACAGGCTGGAAACACCATATATTTT. Amino acid sequence: CASSPASGQAGNTIYF.